This TCR beta chain came from a study of shared clonotypes between healthy human individuals (dated by TCRdb to the early 2020s). For the study in its entirety: Three men and a couple of women, aged 18 to 49 years, made up the cohort. Each donor's leukapheresis produced roughly between roughly 0.85 and 10 billion PBMCs. For each donor, CD4 naive and CD4 memory were each given three plates, CD8 naive was given two plates, and CD8 memory was given one plate. Different laboratories and diverse techniques were used to prepare libraries and sequence TCR repertoires, to increase sequencing depth and limit assay-specific biases. The study deeply sequenced blood TCR repertoires of five healthy adults to estimate repertoire size and the extent of clonotype sharing between individuals.

Using the deep immunoSEQ assay, TCR CDR3 regions were amplified from genomic DNA by multiplex PCR. Extracted genomic DNA from each cell subset was distributed evenly across all wells of several immunoSEQ 96-well plates, and each plate was treated as a replicate. Each replicate PCR for sorted subsets received roughly 0.2 ug genomic DNA, equal to 30,000 or so T cell genomes. Purified libraries were measured with a Qubit 3.0 fluorometer, size-checked on a Bioanalyzer 2100, and measured again with the KAPA Library Quantification kit. Every immunoSEQ 96-well plate was sequenced on a dedicated single-read 150-cycle Illumina NextSeq 550 flow cell. In the authors' own workflow: Because the immunoSEQ output included only junctional sequences and no quality scores, the filtering could not be the same as the filtering used for full-length reads. Sequences were annotated with PyIR, a Python wrapper for IgBLAST v1.9, using IMGT germline references to assign V/J genes and CDR3. Any read was removed if the V/J assignment was weak (E-value above 1e-6), the CDR3 was missing, or the read contained stop codons, out-of-frame junctions, or ambiguous translated residues. V3J clonotypes were defined as sequences sharing the same inferred V gene, J gene, and CDR3 amino acid sequence. Percentage overlap between repertoires was computed as shared unique clonotypes divided by the size of the smaller repertoire. Three approaches were used to assess repertoire richness: RTK rarefaction, the Chao1 estimator, and Recon v2.1 estimates of unobserved clonotypes. Generation probabilities for all TCRbeta clonotypes obtained by the gDNA method from a handful of donors were computed using OLGA. In its TCRdb copy, this immuneACCESS table keeps in-frame sequences only and misses some clones. Where compared with another copy, unresolved V genes explain less than half of these, and the others have no known cause. V and J calls and clone size are copied from that table; D and trimming were computed from the DNA. In this sample the table shows approximately 2.4 million clones, around 95% of which occur a single time. Roughly 0.13% of the sample goes to the ten largest clones.

The germline V gene sets CDR1 to SGHDT and CDR2 to YYEEEE. The V and J ends are trimmed by 0 bases and 2 bases, leaving 17 bases between them. From the cysteine up to the phenylalanine, the CDR3 has a length of 17 residues. Just the 51-base CDR3 DNA is kept, in frame starting at base 1. The donors were healthy, HIV-negative adults who had no recently reported acute infections or vaccinations. Only Caucasian adults living in Nashville, Tennessee, USA were represented among the donors. Magnetic negative selection was used to enrich CD4+ T cells, after which naive cells were positively selected on CD45RA and the negative fraction became the memory subset. Blood was obtained by leukapheresis, after which PBMCs were separated by Ficoll-Histopaque density gradient centrifugation and cryopreserved in liquid nitrogen vapor phase. Purity and quantity of every magnetically sorted T cell population were checked by analytical flow cytometry. Genomic DNA was isolated from every sorted fraction and measured by UV absorbance on a Nanodrop 2000c.

On the study overall, not on this receptor specifically: Pairwise subsampling indicated that sequencing depth was expected to affect the degree of clonotype sharing among donors. Sampling was restricted to blood, and TCR repertoires in tissue are likely to differ from TCR repertoires in blood. Clonotypes shared by all four sorted-subset donors showed higher generation probabilities than non-shared clonotypes. Naive subsets generally had larger estimated clonotype richness than memory subsets. Sharing across a few donors was observed for approximately 5% of naive CD4, 3.5% of naive CD8, 2.3% of memory CD4, and roughly 0.4% of memory CD8 clonotypes. The small number of donors limited the genetic and exposure-history diversity represented. Rarefaction of sorted-subset datasets indicated incomplete sequencing despite the large sequencing depth.

Notes on this clone: Its target antigen remains unknown. Base qualities are not at hand, and no much larger clone is one base apart.

The clonotype comes from a man between 18 and 29 years old in good health. The sequenced sample consisted of naive CD4+ T cells sorted from blood. The cell subset or site label on this specimen signifies: CD45RA+ positively selected. The chain joins TRBV5-6 to TRBJ1-1, with the D gene not clear enough to name. The nucleotide sequence is TGTGCCAGCAGCTTGGCCGCAGGAGAGAGGGTCAACACTGAAGCTTTCTTT. This translates into CASSLAAGERVNTEAFF.